A single sample is the source of the 28 T cell receptor beta chains below, sequenced in a study of early T cells in non-severe SARS-CoV-2 infection (dated by TCRdb to the early 2020s). The protocol used for the library was 5' RACE. TCRdb lists the instrument as NextSeq 500. TCRdb applied fastp at Q25 and MiXCR to the public reads, then kept only in-frame beta chains. Entries are consolidated by CDR3 protein sequence, retaining the most common genes and DNA. A total of roughly 20,000 distinct CDR3 sequences appear in this sample, roughly 5.1% of them only once. More than 6% of the sample lies in the top ten. The sequencing sample was made of whole blood. Receptors originate from an adult who was a healthcare worker with PCR-confirmed SARS-CoV-2 infection or an uninfected control (not recorded which).

There are a few counts of this clonotype. The chain carries TRBV6-5 and TRBJ1-2; 8 bases are shared with TRBD1. This CDR3 spans 14 amino acids. Germline loops: CDR1 MNHEY, CDR2 SVGAGI. V was clipped by 4 bases and J by 2 bases; unmatched bases: 3. CDR3 nucleotide sequence: TGTGCCAGCAGTTCAGGGGGCGACAACTATGGCTACACCTTC. Encoded protein: CASSSGGDNYGYTF.

This clonotype was detected many times. V and J are TRBV9 and TRBJ2-7, with TRBD1 as a possible D gene (7 bases). Germline V gives CDR1 SGDLS, CDR2 YYNGEE. V lost 4 bases, J lost 0 bases, and 14 bases lay in between. The CDR3 sequence is 15 residues long. The CDR3 region is CASSPSGGSSYEQYF. For the CDR3, the DNA is TGTGCCAGCAGCCCCTCAGGGGGGAGCTCCTACGAGCAGTACTTC.

The J gene is TRBJ2-3, the V gene TRBV7-8; D is undetermined. Germline-derived CDR1 and CDR2 are SGHVS and FQNEAQ. This CDR3 comprises 17 residues. V lost 2 bases and J lost 2, with 17 bases in between. The CDR3 protein is CASSLYPATTNTDTQYF. In nucleotides, the CDR3 is TGTGCCAGCAGCTTATATCCGGCCACTACCAACACAGATACGCAGTATTTT.

The chain carries TRBV5-5 and TRBJ2-1, with a weak D call TRBD1 (6 bases). The ends were cut back, 1 base at V and 6 bases at J, with 11 bases in the middle. In germline, CDR1 is SGHKS, CDR2 YYEKEE (reference sequence). The CDR3 sequence is 14 residues long. CDR3 nucleotides: TGTGCCAGCAGCTTGTGGGGGCAGAGCAATGAGCAGTTCTTC. Its translation: CASSLWGQSNEQFF.

This clonotype was picked up a small number of times. This rearrangement joins TRBV6-5 to TRBJ2-3, with D uncertain. The CDR3 sequence is 15 residues long. The ends were cut back, 6 bases at V and 3 bases at J, with 16 bases in the middle. Germline V lookup: CDR1 MNHEY, CDR2 SVGAGI. In DNA, the CDR3 is TGTGCCAGCAGATTCGACTCAACCCCTACAGATACGCAGTATTTT. It codes for CASRFDSTPTDTQYF.

The V and J genes are TRBV29-1 and TRBJ1-1; no definite D call. Germline assignment: CDR1 SQVTM and CDR2 ANQGSEA. This CDR3 region has 12 residues. V lost 5 bases, J lost 1 base, and 8 bases lay in between. The CDR3 DNA follows: TGCAGCGTTTTGATTGGGAACACTGAAGCTTTCTTT. Translating it yields CSVLIGNTEAFF.

In its sample, this clonotype was seen many times. The J gene is TRBJ2-7, the V gene TRBV11-2; D is ambiguous. CDR3 length: 14 residues. Germline V lookup: CDR1 SGHAT, CDR2 FQNNGV. Trimming took off 5 bases at V and 1 base at J, with 12 bases between the two ends. CDR3 protein: CASSIYRGSYEQYV. DNA of the CDR3: TGTGCCAGCAGCATCTACCGAGGTTCCTACGAGCAGTACGTC.

This clonotype was seen many times. The chain uses TRBV11-3 and TRBJ2-1, with D hard to call. V was shortened by 5 bases and J by 7 bases, with 15 bases between the two germline ends. Per the germline V gene, CDR1 is SGHNT and CDR2 is YENEEA. The CDR3 loop spans 14 amino acids. CDR3 region: CASSPPFFENEQFF. CDR3 DNA: TGTGCCAGCAGCCCACCTTTTTTTGAGAATGAGCAGTTCTTC.

In this sample, this clonotype turned up many times. The chain employs TRBV20-1 and TRBJ2-1; 11 bases map to TRBD2. In germline, CDR1 is DFQATT, CDR2 SNEGSKA (reference sequence). This CDR3 region has 15 residues. With 5 bases clipped from V and 6 bases from J, the junction kept 9 bases outside the gene matches. In nucleotides, the CDR3 is TGCAGTGCTGCCCCAACTAGCGGGAGTTCCAATGAGCAGTTCTTC. It yields the protein CSAAPTSGSSNEQFF.

In its sample, this clonotype was seen many times. The chain joins TRBV6-5 to TRBJ1-6; D is unclear. Germline-derived CDR1 and CDR2 are MNHEY and SVGAGI. The CDR3 runs to 16 residues. Trimming removed 0 bases at V and 7 bases at J, with 13 bases between. The CDR3 DNA reads as TGTGCCAGCAGTTACTCTACCGGGAGAGGGAATTCACCCCTCCACTTT. Its protein is CASSYSTGRGNSPLHF.

The V call is TRBV18, the J call TRBJ2-1, with 13 nucleotides matching TRBD2. After removal of 7 bases from V and 8 bases from J, the junction contained 8 bases not matched to a gene. This CDR3 is 15 amino acids long. CDR1 is KGHSH and CDR2 is LQKENI in the germline V gene. The CDR3 DNA reads as TGTGCCAGCTATACCGGGACTAGCGGGAACGATGAGCAGTTCTTC. Its translation is CASYTGTSGNDEQFF.

This clonotype was picked up a small number of times. The gene calls are TRBV21-1 and TRBJ2-3. TRBV21-1 is an annotated pseudogene. This CDR3 is 16 amino acids long. For the CDR3, the DNA is TGTGCCAGCAGCAAGTTTCGGAGATATAGCACAGATACGCAGTATTTT. This codes for CASSKFRRYSTDTQYF.

This clonotype was seen ten or more times. V gene TRBV20-1 combines with J gene TRBJ2-1, with 8 bases aligning to TRBD2. Looked up from germline, CDR1 is DFQATT and CDR2 is SNEGSKA (reference sequence). After removal of 5 bases from V and 4 bases from J, the junction contained 10 bases not matched to a gene. CDR3 length: 15 amino acids. CDR3 loop: CSAPLAGGLYNEQFF. The CDR3 region has the DNA TGCAGTGCTCCTCTCGCGGGAGGCTTGTACAATGAGCAGTTCTTC.

This clonotype appeared many times. This chain connects TRBV14 to TRBJ1-4; 10 positions agree with TRBD1. The CDR3 is 15 amino acids. With V trimmed by 3 bases and J by 6 bases, 4 bases remained unmatched. From germline, CDR1 is SGHDN and CDR2 FVKESK. The CDR3: CASSQRDRGDEKLFF. The CDR3 DNA sequence: TGTGCCAGCAGCCAGAGGGACAGGGGCGATGAAAAACTGTTTTTT. Complete variable domain (other parts from reference TRBV14 and TRBJ1-4): EAGVTQFPSHSVIEKGQTVTLRCDPISGHDNLYWYRRVMGKEIKFLLHFVKESKQDESGMPNNRFLAERTGGTYSTLKVQPAELEDSGVYFCASSQRDRGDEKLFFGSGTQLSVL.

This clonotype showed up many times. CDR3 residues: CASSLLGSQREAFF. The CDR3, as DNA: TGTGCCAGCAGTTTATTGGGTTCTCAGAGAGAAGCTTTCTTT. This chain uses TRBV28 with TRBJ1-1; no reliable D call. This CDR3 region has 14 residues. V lost 1 base and J 8 bases, leaving 14 bases between the germline ends. Germline values: CDR1 MDHEN, CDR2 SYDVKM. The entire variable domain, with the rest obtained from reference TRBV28 and TRBJ1-1, is as follows: DVKVTQSSRYLVKRTGEKVFLECVQDMDHENMFWYRQDPGLGLRLIYFSYDVKMKEKGDIPEGYSVSREKKERFSLILESASTNQTSMYLCASSLLGSQREAFFGQGTRLTVV.

This clonotype has a count of ten or more. This chain joins TRBV5-6 and TRBJ2-7; D is perhaps TRBD1 (5 bases). The CDR3 sequence is 16 residues long. Trimming took off 0 bases at V and 2 bases at J, with 15 bases between the two ends. CDR1 and CDR2 (germline): SGHDT, YYEEEE. CDR3 nucleotides: TGTGCCAGCAGCTTGGTTGGGGCCGAGGTTACCTACGAGCAGTACGTC. Residues: CASSLVGAEVTYEQYV.

A remark on this clonotype: A read error is possible here, since a much larger clone lies one base away. V and J are TRBV12-5 and TRBJ2-1; 10 bases map to TRBD2. There are 16 residues in the CDR3. CDR1 and CDR2 (germline): LGHNT, FRNRAP. The CDR3: CANGDSGRARIGEQFF. CDR3 bases: TGTGCTAATGGTGACAGCGGGAGGGCCCGTATTGGTGAGCAGTTCTTC.

In this sample, this clonotype is medium-sized. V is TRBV13 and J is TRBJ2-5; no clear D gene. The germline CDR1 and CDR2 sequences are PRHDT and FYEKMQ (reference sequence). This CDR3 is 13 amino acids long. V dropped 3 bases and J dropped 0 bases, with 5 bases sitting between them. The CDR3 nucleotides are TGTGCCAGCAGCTTCCTGAACCAAGAGACCCAGTACTTC. Protein: CASSFLNQETQYF. Looking up the rest from reference TRBV13 and TRBJ2-5 gives the full variable domain: AAGVIQSPRHLIKEKRETATLKCYPIPRHDTVYWYQQGPGQDPQFLISFYEKMQSDKGSIPDRFSAQQFSDYHSELNMSSLELGDSALYFCASSFLNQETQYFGPGTRLLVL.

This clonotype was picked up a small number of times. The V and J genes are TRBV3-1 and TRBJ2-4; D is undetermined. V gave up 0 bases and J gave up 8 bases, with 11 bases separating them. CDR1 is LGHDT and CDR2 is YNNKEL in the germline V gene (reference sequence). There are 14 residues in the CDR3. The chain's CDR3 is CASSQDYQRDIQYF. CDR3 bases: TGTGCCAGCAGCCAAGATTACCAGCGTGACATTCAGTACTTC.

This clonotype was seen at least ten times. The V and J genes are TRBV7-9 and TRBJ2-1; no clear D. The CDR3 length is 12 residues. Trimming pared 5 bases from V and 9 bases from J, leaving 11 bases between. Germline V gives CDR1 SEHNR, CDR2 FQNEAQ (reference sequence). The CDR3, as DNA: TGTGCCAGCAGCCAACAAAGCGTTGAGCAGTTCTTC. This gives the protein CASSQQSVEQFF.

This chain uses TRBV29-1 with TRBJ1-2, with D unclear. CDR3 length: 14 residues. Germline V CDR1 and CDR2: SQVTM, ANQGSEA. Trimming took 1 base from V and 3 from J, leaving 12 bases between them. CDR3 protein: CSVEGGTTYYGYTF. CDR3 nucleotide sequence: TGCAGCGTTGAAGGAGGTACCACCTACTATGGCTACACCTTC.

This clonotype was counted many times. The chain employs TRBV7-9 and TRBJ2-5; D ambiguous. Germline V gene sequence: CDR1 SEHNR, CDR2 FQNEAQ (reference sequence). V lost 2 bases and J 3 bases, leaving 10 bases between the germline ends. CDR3 size: 14 residues. The CDR3 region has the DNA TGTGCCAGCAGCTTAACCAACAGAAAAGAGACCCAGTACTTC. This codes for CASSLTNRKETQYF. Variable domain in full (rest from reference TRBV7-9 and TRBJ2-5): DTGVSQNPRHKITKRGQNVTFRCDPISEHNRLYWYRQTLGQGPEFLTYFQNEAQLEKSRLLSDRFSAERPKGSFSTLEIQRTEQGDSAMYLCASSLTNRKETQYFGPGTRLLVL.

By share of the sample, this clonotype is medium-sized (0.01 to 0.1%). The V call is TRBV7-2, the J call TRBJ1-1; D gene ambiguous. Trimming pared 8 bases from V and 7 bases from J, leaving 14 bases between. Germline lookup yields CDR1 SGHTA and CDR2 FQGNSA. This CDR3 spans 12 amino acids. This CDR3 is CASGYGRNEAFF. The CDR3 nucleotides read TGTGCCAGCGGCTATGGGAGGAATGAAGCTTTCTTT.

This clonotype was counted only a few times. V and J are TRBV18 and TRBJ2-1; a weak D match, TRBD1 (6 bases). This CDR3 is built from 15 residues. Germline CDR1 KGHSH, CDR2 LQKENI. V lost 3 bases and J 3 bases, leaving 12 bases between the germline ends. CDR3 in DNA: TGTGCCAGCTCACCCCGGGACACCTTCTACAATGAGCAGTTCTTC. This translates into CASSPRDTFYNEQFF.

By sample share, this clonotype is medium-sized. This chain connects TRBV13 to TRBJ2-1; D remains unclear. CDR3 length equals 17 residues. V was cut by 1 base and J by 0 bases, with 13 bases left in between. Germline CDR1 and CDR2: PRHDT and FYEKMQ (reference sequence). The CDR3 nucleotides read TGTGCCAGCAGCTTAGAAGGTCACGGTAGCTCCTACAATGAGCAGTTCTTC. Its translation: CASSLEGHGSSYNEQFF.

This clonotype is medium-sized (0.01 to 0.1%) by share. The CDR3 sequence: CATSDQEVVTSGANVLTF. The CDR3 region has the DNA TGTGCCACCAGTGACCAGGAGGTGGTTACCTCTGGGGCCAACGTCCTGACTTTC. The chain joins TRBV24-1 to TRBJ2-6; D might be TRBD2 (5 bases). CDR3 size: 18 residues. Trimming stripped 4 bases from V and 0 bases from J, with 15 bases between. CDR1 and CDR2 from the germline V gene are KGHDR and SFDVKD.

This clonotype was detected a few times. The chain joins TRBV7-8 to TRBJ1-5; a weak D match, TRBD1 (5 bases). Germline loops: CDR1 SGHVS, CDR2 FQNEAQ. V was clipped by 6 bases and J by 0 bases, with 12 bases between them. This CDR3 is built from 15 residues. The CDR3 spells CASSTGVYSNQPQHF. The CDR3 DNA is TGTGCCAGCAGTACAGGAGTTTATAGCAATCAGCCCCAGCATTTT.

This clonotype was counted a few times. V usage is TRBV12-3 or TRBV12-4 and J usage is TRBJ1-1; D call uncertain. Trimming left V 3 bases short and J 8 bases short, with 10 bases between. This CDR3 has 12 amino acids. CDR3 amino acids: CASSFFPGEAFF. In DNA, the CDR3 is TGTGCCAGCAGTTTTTTTCCAGGCGAAGCTTTCTTT.